This TCR beta chain was captured in a study of blood T cell repertoires in COVID-19 (dated by TCRdb to the early 2020s). General notes on the study: The collaborator samples originated in the United States, Italy and Spain and spanned the acute and convalescent phases of COVID-19. The repertoires were released in a freely available public database intended as a resource for research on the immune response to SARS-CoV-2. Samples came from the ongoing ImmuneRACE study (first 160 participants) plus 1,254 subjects from 6 global collaborators. The prospective study material was composed of cDNA or gDNA derived from T cells, B-cell-depleted T cells, or PBMCs. The dataset comprised deeply sampled blood TCRbeta repertoires from subjects exposed to, actively infected with, or recovered from COVID-19. Where available, HLA class I and class II types were obtained from metadata supplied by the sample provider rather than from assay-based typing. A de-identified subject ID, COVID-19 status, age in years and sex were almost always included in the sample metadata.

In this sample, this clone turned up a few times. Its specific antigen is unknown. Per-base qualities were not stored, and no clone one base away is much larger. There are 13 amino acids in the CDR3, from cysteine to phenylalanine inclusive. Of all the DNA, just the CDR3 is kept, 39 bases in frame from base 1. CDR1 and CDR2, per the germline V gene, are SGDLS and YYNGEE. Trimming takes 4 bases off V and 10 bases off J; junction bases not matched to a gene: 3. TCRbeta CDR3 regions were amplified from genomic DNA by means of the immunoSEQ Assay, a bias-controlled multiplex PCR. On the study's bioinformatics: The number of nucleated cells in each sample was estimated by amplification of reference gene primers within the assay. To quantify the absolute abundance of each unique TCRbeta CDR3 rearrangement, sequence reads were collapsed and filtered. For each sample, productive Simpson clonality was calculated as the square root of Simpson's diversity index across productive rearrangements. This immuneACCESS table, as held by TCRdb, lists in-frame sequences with V and J called but not all clones. Of the missing ones, under half trace to an unresolved V gene in checked studies; the others have no known cause. That table supplies the V and J calls and clone size; D and trimming were determined from the DNA. The sample table lists under 110,000 clones, about two thirds of them with a count of one. The biggest ten clones account for 0.75% to 1% of the sample.

Broader findings and caveats from the paper: Clinical and demographic metadata were provided uncurated, with the amount varying by source and participant.

Each collaborating institution followed its own protocols to collect whole blood in K2EDTA tubes. For TCRbeta analysis, collaborator samples were shipped as frozen whole blood, as isolated PBMCs, or as DNA extracted from either sample type. The sequence was obtained from a human donor with acute or convalescent COVID-19. The donor label of this sample is uncertain. Source material: peripheral blood. The receptor chain draws on TRBV9 and TRBJ1-6; TRBD1 lines up with 9 middle nucleotides. The bases read TGTGCCAGCAGCCGGGACAGGGACTCACCCCTCCACTTT. This sequence encodes CASSRDRDSPLHF.